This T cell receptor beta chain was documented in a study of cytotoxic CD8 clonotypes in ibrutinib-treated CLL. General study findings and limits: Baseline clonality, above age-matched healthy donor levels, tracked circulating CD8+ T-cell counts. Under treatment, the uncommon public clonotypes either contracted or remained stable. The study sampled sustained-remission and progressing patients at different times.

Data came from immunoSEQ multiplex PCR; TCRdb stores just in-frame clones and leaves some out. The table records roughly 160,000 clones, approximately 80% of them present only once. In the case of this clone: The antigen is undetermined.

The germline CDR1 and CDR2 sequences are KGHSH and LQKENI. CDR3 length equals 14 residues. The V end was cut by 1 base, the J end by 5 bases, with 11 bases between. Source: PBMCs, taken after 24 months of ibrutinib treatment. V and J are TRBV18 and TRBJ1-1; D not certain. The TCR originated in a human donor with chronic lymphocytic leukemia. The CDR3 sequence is CASSPRGDGTEAFF. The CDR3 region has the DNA TGTGCCAGCTCACCACGGGGAGATGGGACTGAAGCTTTCTTT. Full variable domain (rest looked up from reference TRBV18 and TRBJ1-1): NAGVMQNPRHLVRRRGQEARLRCSPMKGHSHVYWYRQLPEEGLKFMVYLQKENIIDESGMPKERFSAEFPKEGPSILRIQQVVRGDSAAYFCASSPRGDGTEAFFGQGTRLTVV.